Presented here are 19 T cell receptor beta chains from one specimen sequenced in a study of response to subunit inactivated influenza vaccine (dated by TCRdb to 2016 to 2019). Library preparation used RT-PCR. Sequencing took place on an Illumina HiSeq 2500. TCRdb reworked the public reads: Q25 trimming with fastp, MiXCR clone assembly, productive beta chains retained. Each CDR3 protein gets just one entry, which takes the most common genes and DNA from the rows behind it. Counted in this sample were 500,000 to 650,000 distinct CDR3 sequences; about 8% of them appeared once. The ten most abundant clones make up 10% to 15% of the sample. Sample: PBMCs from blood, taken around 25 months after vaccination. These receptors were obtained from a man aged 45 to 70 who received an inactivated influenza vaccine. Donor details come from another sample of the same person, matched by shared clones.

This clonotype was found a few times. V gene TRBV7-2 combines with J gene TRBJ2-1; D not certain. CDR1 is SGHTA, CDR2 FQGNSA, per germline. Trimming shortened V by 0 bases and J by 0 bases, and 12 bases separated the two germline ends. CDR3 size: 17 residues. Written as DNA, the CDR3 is TGTGCCAGCAGCTTAGCCCCTAGGCGCAGCTCCTACAATGAGCAGTTCTTC. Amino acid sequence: CASSLAPRRSSYNEQFF.

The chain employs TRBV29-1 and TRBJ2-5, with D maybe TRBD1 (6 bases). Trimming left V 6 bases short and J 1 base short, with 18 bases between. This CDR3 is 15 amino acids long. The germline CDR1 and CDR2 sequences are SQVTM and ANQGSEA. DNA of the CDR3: TGCAGCGTCAAAAGGGGGACCGACGGCCAAGAGACCCAGTACTTC. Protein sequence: CSVKRGTDGQETQYF.

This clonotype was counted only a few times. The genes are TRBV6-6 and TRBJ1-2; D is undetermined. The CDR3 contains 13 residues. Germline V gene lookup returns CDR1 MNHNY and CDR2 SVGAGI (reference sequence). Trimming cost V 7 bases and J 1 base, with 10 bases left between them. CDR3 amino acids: CASISHLNYGYTF. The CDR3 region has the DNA TGTGCCAGCATCTCGCATCTTAACTATGGCTACACCTTC.

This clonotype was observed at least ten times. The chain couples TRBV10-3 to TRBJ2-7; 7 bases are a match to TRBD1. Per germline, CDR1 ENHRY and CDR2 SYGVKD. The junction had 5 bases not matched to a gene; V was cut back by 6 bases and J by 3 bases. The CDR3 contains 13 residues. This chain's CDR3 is CAISRTGYYEQYF. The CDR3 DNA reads TGTGCCATCAGCAGGACAGGTTACTACGAGCAGTACTTC.

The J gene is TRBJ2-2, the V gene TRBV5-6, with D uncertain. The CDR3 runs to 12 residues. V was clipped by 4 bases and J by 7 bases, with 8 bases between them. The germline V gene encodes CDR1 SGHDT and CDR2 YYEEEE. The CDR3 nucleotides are TGTGCCAGCAGCCTCCTAAACGGGGAGCTGTTTTTT. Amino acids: CASSLLNGELFF. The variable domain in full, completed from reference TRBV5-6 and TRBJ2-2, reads DAGVTQSPTHLIKTRGQQVTLRCSPKSGHDTVSWYQQALGQGPQFIFQYYEEEERQRGNFPDRFSGHQFPNYSSELNVNALLLGDSALYLCASSLLNGELFFGEGSRLTVL.

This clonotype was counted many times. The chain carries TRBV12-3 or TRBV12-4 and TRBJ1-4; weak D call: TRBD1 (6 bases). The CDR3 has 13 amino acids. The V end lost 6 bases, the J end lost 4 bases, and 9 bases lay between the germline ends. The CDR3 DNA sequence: TGTGCCAGCAGAGGGGGGATTAATGAAAAACTGTTTTTT. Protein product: CASRGGINEKLFF.

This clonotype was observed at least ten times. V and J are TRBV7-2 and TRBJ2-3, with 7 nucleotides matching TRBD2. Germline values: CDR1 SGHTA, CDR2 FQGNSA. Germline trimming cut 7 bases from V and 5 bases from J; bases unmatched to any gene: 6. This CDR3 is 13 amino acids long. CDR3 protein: CASTAGVLDTQYF. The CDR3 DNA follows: TGTGCCAGCACGGCGGGAGTTTTAGATACGCAGTATTTT.

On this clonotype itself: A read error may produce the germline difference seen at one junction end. CDR3: CASRLGRSGPGELFF. The CDR3 DNA is TGTGCCAGCCGCTTGGGCCGTAGCGGTCCCGGGGAGCTGTTTTTT. This chain connects TRBV7-9 to TRBJ2-2; D is perhaps TRBD2 (6 bases). This CDR3 has 15 amino acids. CDR1 and CDR2 (germline): SEHNR, FQNEAQ (reference sequence).

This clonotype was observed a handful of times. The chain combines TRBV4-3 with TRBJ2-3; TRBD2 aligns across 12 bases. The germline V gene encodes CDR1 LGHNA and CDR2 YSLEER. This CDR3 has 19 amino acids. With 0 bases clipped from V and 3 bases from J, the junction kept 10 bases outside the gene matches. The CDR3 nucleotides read TGCGCCAGCAGCCAAGAACCTAGCGGGAGGGCGTTGGCAACAGATACGCAGTATTTT. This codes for CASSQEPSGRALATDTQYF.

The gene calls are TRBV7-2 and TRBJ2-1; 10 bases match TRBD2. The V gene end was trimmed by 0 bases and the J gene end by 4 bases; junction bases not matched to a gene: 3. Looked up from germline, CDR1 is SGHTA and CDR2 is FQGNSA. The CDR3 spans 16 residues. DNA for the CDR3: TGTGCCAGCAGCTTAGCGACTAGCGGGCCTTACAATGAGCAGTTCTTC. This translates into CASSLATSGPYNEQFF.

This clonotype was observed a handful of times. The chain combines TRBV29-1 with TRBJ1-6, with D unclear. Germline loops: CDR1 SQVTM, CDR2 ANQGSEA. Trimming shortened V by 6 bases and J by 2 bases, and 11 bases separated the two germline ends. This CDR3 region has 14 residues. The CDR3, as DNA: TGCAGCGTCTCGGACGGGGCCTATAATTCACCCCTCCACTTT. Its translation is CSVSDGAYNSPLHF.

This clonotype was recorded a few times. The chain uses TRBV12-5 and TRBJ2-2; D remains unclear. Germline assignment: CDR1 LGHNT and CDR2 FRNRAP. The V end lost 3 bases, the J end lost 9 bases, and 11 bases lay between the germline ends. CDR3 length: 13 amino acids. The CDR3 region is CASGFSPSRELFF. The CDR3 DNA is TGTGCTAGTGGTTTCAGCCCCTCCCGGGAGCTGTTTTTT.

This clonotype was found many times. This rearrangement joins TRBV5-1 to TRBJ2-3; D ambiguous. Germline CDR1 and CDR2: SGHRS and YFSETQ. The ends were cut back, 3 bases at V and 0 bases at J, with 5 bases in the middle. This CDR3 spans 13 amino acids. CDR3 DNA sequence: TGCGCCAGCAGCTCTTGGAGCACAGATACGCAGTATTTT. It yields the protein CASSSWSTDTQYF.

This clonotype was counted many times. This CDR3 reads CASSGQGSYEQYF. Written as DNA, the CDR3 is TGTGCCAGCAGCGGACAGGGATCCTACGAGCAGTACTTC. The chain combines TRBV7-2 with TRBJ2-7, with TRBD1 matching over 8 bases. V was clipped by 5 bases and J by 1 base; unmatched bases: 1. The CDR3 covers 13 residues. Germline V lookup: CDR1 SGHTA, CDR2 FQGNSA.

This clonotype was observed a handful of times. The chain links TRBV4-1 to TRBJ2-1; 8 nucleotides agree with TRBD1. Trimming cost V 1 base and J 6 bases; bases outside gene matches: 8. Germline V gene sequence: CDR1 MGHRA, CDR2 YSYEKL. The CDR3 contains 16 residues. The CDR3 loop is CASSQGGDRGFNEQFF. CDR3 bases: TGCGCCAGCAGCCAAGGGGGAGACAGGGGTTTCAATGAGCAGTTCTTC.

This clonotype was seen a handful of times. CDR3 protein: CASTSGVTTLHNEQFF. The CDR3 DNA follows: TGTGCCAGCACCTCCGGGGTAACTACTCTACACAATGAGCAGTTCTTC. This chain uses TRBV2 with TRBJ2-1; D possibly corresponds to TRBD2 (5 bases). V was trimmed by 7 bases and J by 5 bases, leaving 21 bases between them. From germline, CDR1 is SNHLY and CDR2 FYNNEI. The CDR3 covers 16 residues.

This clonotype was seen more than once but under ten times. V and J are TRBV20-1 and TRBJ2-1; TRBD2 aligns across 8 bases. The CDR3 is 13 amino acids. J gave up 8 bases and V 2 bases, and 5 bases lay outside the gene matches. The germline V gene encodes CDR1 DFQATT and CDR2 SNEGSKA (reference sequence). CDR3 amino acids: CSARRGLVYEQFF. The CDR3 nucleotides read TGCAGTGCTAGAAGGGGACTAGTGTATGAGCAGTTCTTC.

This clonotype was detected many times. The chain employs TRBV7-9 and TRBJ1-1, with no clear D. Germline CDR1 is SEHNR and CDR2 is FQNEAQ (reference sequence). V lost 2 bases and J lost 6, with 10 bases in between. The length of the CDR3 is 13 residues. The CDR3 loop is CASSLRSHAEAFF. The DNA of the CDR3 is TGTGCCAGCAGCTTAAGATCTCACGCTGAAGCTTTCTTT.

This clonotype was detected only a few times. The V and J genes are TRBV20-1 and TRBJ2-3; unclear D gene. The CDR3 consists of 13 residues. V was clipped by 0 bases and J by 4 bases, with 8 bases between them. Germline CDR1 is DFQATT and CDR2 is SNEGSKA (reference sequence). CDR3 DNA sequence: TGCAGTGCTAGAGAGGGAAAGGCAGATACGCAGTATTTT. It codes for CSAREGKADTQYF.